Listed here are 2 T cell receptor beta chains from one sample, sequenced in a study of T cell responses to AZD1222 COVID-19 vaccine. TCRdb keeps only in-frame clones here, not all; method: immunoSEQ multiplex PCR. The table includes more than 100,000 clones, 88% detected once. The sample consisted of peripheral blood, taken on day 0 of AZD1222 vaccination. The receptors were sampled from an adult in good health.

This chain links TRBV5-1 with TRBJ2-3, with D possibly matching TRBD1 (6 bases). Trimming left V 0 bases short and J 1 base short, with 9 bases between. This CDR3 is 15 amino acids long. From germline, CDR1 is SGHRS and CDR2 YFSETQ. CDR3 bases: TGCGCCAGCAGCTTGGACAGGGTTGGCACAGATACGCAGTATTTT. Protein product: CASSLDRVGTDTQYF.

V usage is TRBV28 and J usage is TRBJ2-7; 12 nucleotides match TRBD1. This CDR3 is built from 14 residues. Trimming took 5 bases from V and 4 from J; bases not matched to a gene: 3. Germline loops: CDR1 MDHEN, CDR2 SYDVKM. The CDR3 DNA follows: TGTGCCAGCAGTCGGGACAGGGGGCCATACGAGCAGTACTTC. As protein: CASSRDRGPYEQYF.